This passage covers 12 T cell receptor beta chains from one sample sequenced in a study of shared clonotypes between healthy human individuals. Clones were sequenced by immunoSEQ multiplex PCR, and TCRdb holds only the in-frame ones, with some missing. The table lists 450,000 to 500,000 clones, 81% of them singletons. Material: PBMCs. These receptors were taken from a woman in her thirties or forties in good health. Some clones in this sample may be carry-over from other donors' samples.

The CDR3 sequence: CASSHAGTLTEQYF. The CDR3 nucleotides are TGTGCCAGCAGCCATGCCGGGACACTTACGGAGCAGTACTTC. The J gene is TRBJ2-7, the V gene TRBV7-9; maybe TRBD1 (6 bases). Germline V CDR1 and CDR2: SEHNR, FQNEAQ (reference sequence). This CDR3 spans 14 amino acids. Trimming shortened V by 5 bases and J by 7 bases, and 18 bases separated the two germline ends.

The chain is built from TRBV6-6 and TRBJ1-5; tentatively, D is TRBD1 (5 bases). Germline CDR1 MNHNY, CDR2 SVGAGI (reference sequence). V lost 2 bases and J lost 3, with 14 bases in between. The CDR3 has 16 residues. This CDR3 is CASSYGTGGDNQPQHF. The CDR3 DNA sequence: TGTGCCAGCAGTTACGGGACCGGGGGGGACAATCAGCCCCAGCATTTT.

The CDR3 bases are TGTGCCAGCAGCCAAACGAGAACGAACACTGAAGCTTTCTTT. It yields the protein CASSQTRTNTEAFF. The J gene is TRBJ1-1, the V gene TRBV4-2; D not certain. This CDR3 has 14 residues. Germline V CDR1 and CDR2: LGHNA, YNFKEQ. The V end was cut by 2 bases, the J end by 1 base, with 8 bases between.

The count of this clone is one. The chain has TRBV30 and TRBJ2-5, with a possible D match to TRBD1 (6 bases). Germline values: CDR1 GTSNPN, CDR2 SVGIG (reference sequence). V shed 2 bases and J shed 4 bases, with 11 bases lying between them. The CDR3 spans 13 residues. CDR3 nucleotides: TGTGCCTGGAGTACAAACAGGGTAGAGACCCAGTACTTC. Translating gives CAWSTNRVETQYF. The full variable domain, its missing parts supplied by reference TRBV30 and TRBJ2-5, is SQTIHQWPATLVQPVGSPLSLECTVEGTSNPNLYWYRQAAGRGLQLLFYSVGIGQISSEVPQNLSASRPQDRQFILSSKKLLLSDSGFYLCAWSTNRVETQYFGPGTRLLVL.

J is TRBJ2-7 and V is TRBV28; D could derive from TRBD1 or TRBD2 (5 bases each). Germline loops: CDR1 MDHEN, CDR2 SYDVKM. V gave up 7 bases and J gave up 5 bases, with 21 bases separating them. The CDR3 loop spans 15 amino acids. CDR3 amino acids: CASTPPGGSGHEQYF. CDR3 DNA: TGTGCCAGCACCCCTCCTGGGGGTAGTGGCCACGAGCAGTACTTC.

The genes are TRBV11-2 and TRBJ2-7; 11 bases fit TRBD2. Germline V gene lookup returns CDR1 SGHAT and CDR2 FQNNGV. The CDR3 has 13 amino acids. J was trimmed by 4 bases and V by 8 bases; bases with no gene match: 4. The CDR3 region is CASGLAGAYEQYF. The CDR3 coding sequence is TGTGCCAGCGGACTAGCGGGTGCGTACGAGCAGTACTTC.

The chain employs TRBV9 and TRBJ2-5; D gene ambiguous. Germline CDR1 reads SGDLS; CDR2 reads YYNGEE. This CDR3 is 14 amino acids long. Trimming removed 3 bases at V and 2 bases at J, with 11 bases between. CDR3: CASSDLDGQETQYF. The CDR3 nucleotides read TGTGCCAGCAGCGACCTGGACGGGCAAGAGACCCAGTACTTC.

The chain couples TRBV5-4 to TRBJ1-2; 9 bases agree with TRBD1. V lost 1 base, J lost 3 bases, and 4 bases stayed unmatched. CDR1 is SGHNT, CDR2 YYREEE, per germline (reference sequence). The CDR3 extends over 15 amino acids. The CDR3, as DNA: TGTGCCAGCAGCTTGTATAGGACAGGGGACTATGGCTACACCTTC. It codes for CASSLYRTGDYGYTF.

The chain uses TRBV29-1 and TRBJ2-7; 11 bases line up with TRBD1. Germline V lookup: CDR1 SQVTM, CDR2 ANQGSEA. CDR3 length: 12 amino acids. The V gene end was trimmed by 7 bases and the J gene end by 3 bases; junction bases not matched to a gene: 2. CDR3 bases: TGCAGCGGGGGGACAGGGGGCTACGAGCAGTACTTC. Protein: CSGGTGGYEQYF.

Remarks on this clone: A much larger clone lies a single base off, so this may be a read error. V and J are TRBV14 and TRBJ2-1; 14 bases are a match to TRBD2. Germline V CDR1 and CDR2: SGHDN, FVKESK. J lost 7 bases, V lost 4 bases, and 3 bases had no gene match. This CDR3 comprises 15 residues. CDR3 DNA: TGTGCCAGCAGCCCGACTAGCGGGAGGGAGAATGAGCAGTTCTTC. Residues: CASSPTSGRENEQFF.

CDR3 sequence (DNA): TGTGCCAGCAGTCCCCAGGGGGCGGGAGATGAAAAACTGTTTTTT. Amino acids: CASSPQGAGDEKLFF. The chain employs TRBV6-1 and TRBJ1-4, with TRBD1 matching over 8 bases. The CDR3 runs 15 residues. The junction had 8 bases not matched to a gene; V was cut back by 5 bases and J by 6 bases. Germline loops: CDR1 MNHNS, CDR2 SASEGT.

This chain connects TRBV10-2 to TRBJ2-2; D ambiguous. The CDR3 contains 14 residues. Germline V lookup: CDR1 WSHSY, CDR2 SAAADI. The V end lost 1 base, the J end lost 8 bases, and 11 bases lay between the germline ends. CDR3 region: CASSEFSTLGELFF. The CDR3 DNA follows: TGCGCCAGCAGTGAGTTTTCGACTTTGGGGGAGCTGTTTTTT.